The following is a T cell receptor beta chain sequence with its context. The data stem from a study of Ad26.COV2.S vaccination and SARS-CoV-2 variants. Treatment defined: some 19 received Ad26.COV2.S at low or high dose, single or two shots; several received placebo; per-sample allocation not given. Samples were taken on day 63 after the first vaccine or placebo injection. Profiled with immunoSEQ multiplex PCR; TCRdb holds only in-frame clones, not every one. The sample yields about 250,000 clones, about 89% seen once. Germline assignment: CDR1 MNHEY and CDR2 SVGEGT. The CDR3 runs 17 residues. V was shortened by 2 bases and J by 2 bases, with 19 bases between the two germline ends.

The receptor was derived from a person between 18 and 65 years old who received the Ad26.COV2.S COVID-19 vaccine or a placebo. This material consisted of peripheral blood, taken in a trial of Ad26.COV2.S vaccine versus placebo. V usage is TRBV6-2 or TRBV6-3 and J usage is TRBJ2-7; D is ambiguous. The CDR3 DNA follows: TGTGCCAGCAGTTACCCCGGGCCTCGGGCGAGGACCTACGAGCAGTACTTC. Amino acid sequence: CASSYPGPRARTYEQYF.